The sequence of this T cell receptor (beta chain) was determined in a study of blood T cells in healthy people across ages. Then a second PCR, running roughly 7 to 11 cycles, was carried out with a sample-barcoded 5' primer and a J-beta primer mix. TCRdb re-called the 5' RACE reads through MiXCR, storing one row per CDR3 protein. The data contain about 1.8 million distinct CDR3 sequences, approximately 50% of them singletons. This TCR was sampled from a middle-aged woman in good health. The sample comprised blood.

The CDR3 DNA follows: TGTGCCAGCAGCGCGGACAGGGGTAGGAGCTCTGGGGCCAACGTCCTGACTTTC. This translates into CASSADRGRSSGANVLTF. The gene calls are TRBV9 and TRBJ2-6; TRBD1 aligns across 9 bases. V lost 3 bases to trimming and J lost 0 bases; unmatched junction nucleotides: 7. The germline V gene encodes CDR1 SGDLS and CDR2 YYNGEE. This CDR3 contains 18 residues.